This T cell receptor (beta chain) was found in a study of molecular identifiers for immune sequencing clone quantification. General observations from the study: Amid some 900,000 naive cells, spiked Jurkat TCR RNA from one cell was reportedly still detectable.

Bulk TCR libraries were made with methods that had been previously described and with listed TCR primers. From the PCR reads, TCRdb called clonotypes with MiXCR, one entry per CDR3 protein. The table includes hundreds of thousands of distinct CDR3 sequences, approximately 24% detected once. As to this clonotype: The antigen is not known.

The germline V gene encodes CDR1 SGHTA and CDR2 FQGTGA. CDR3 length: 18 residues. The J segment lost 2 bases and the V segment lost 1 base, leaving 8 bases of the junction unmatched. Naive CD8 T cell sorting was performed on the CD8+CD4-CCR7+CD45RA+ phenotype. This clonotype was obtained from a human donor in good health. Some libraries in this study had Jurkat cell RNA spiked in. Sequencing was done on a sample of naive CD8+ T cells from blood, with Jurkat cell RNA spiked in. The subset denotes: FACS-sorted CD8+CD4-CCR7+CD45RA+ naive T cells. The genes are TRBV7-3 and TRBJ2-6; 7 nucleotides line up with TRBD1. Here the CDR3 DNA reads TGTGCCAGCAGCTTAAGGGCGGTCGGGACAGCTGGGGCCAACGTCCTGACTTTC. Residues: CASSLRAVGTAGANVLTF.